Below are 26 T cell receptor beta chains sequenced from a single sample in a study of T cells in Graves' hyperthyroidism and ophthalmopathy (dated by TCRdb to between 2018 and 2021). The library was prepared using multiplex PCR. Reads for this sample came from an Illumina HiSeq 2000. TCR beta CDR3 regions were amplified from RNA transcripts. The TCR CDR3 was subjected to a first round of RT-PCR using the HTBI primer set and the Qiagen OneStep RT-PCR kit. The public reads were run again by TCRdb, first through fastp at Q25 and then through MiXCR, and only productive beta chains were kept. When rows share a CDR3 protein, they turn into one entry using the most common DNA and genes. Across this sample there are about 680,000 distinct CDR3 sequences, with roughly 32% seen only once. The biggest ten clones account for 31% of the sample. The sequenced sample consisted of blood. The receptors were sampled from a woman aged 40-49 years with Graves' hyperthyroidism.

Details on this clonotype: A junction boundary mismatches the germline segment, possibly from a read error. The V and J genes are TRBV10-3 and TRBJ2-7; the D gene is possibly TRBD2 (6 bases). The CDR3 spans 14 residues. Germline V gives CDR1 ENHRY, CDR2 SYGVKD. This chain's CDR3 is CASSYGGLGYEQYF. The CDR3 nucleotides are TGTGCCAGCAGTTACGGGGGACTTGGCTACGAGCAGTACTTC.

This rearrangement joins TRBV13 to TRBJ1-6; TRBD1 might be the D (5 bases). Trimming left V 3 bases short and J 2 bases short, with 8 bases between. The germline CDR1 and CDR2 sequences are PRHDT and FYEKMQ (reference sequence). This CDR3 has 15 residues. The CDR3 protein is CASSFRGAYNSPLHF. DNA for the CDR3: TGTGCCAGCAGCTTTCGAGGGGCCTATAATTCACCCCTCCACTTT.

In its sample, this clonotype was seen many times. V is TRBV9 and J is TRBJ1-2, with 8 bases that match TRBD1. V lost 3 bases and J lost 4; bases outside the gene matches: 5. CDR3 length: 14 residues. Looked up from germline, CDR1 is SGDLS and CDR2 is YYNGEE. The CDR3: CASSGTGGLYGYTF. The CDR3 coding sequence is TGTGCCAGCAGCGGTACAGGGGGGCTCTATGGCTACACCTTC.

This clonotype was seen ten or more times. This rearrangement joins TRBV7-2 to TRBJ1-6; D is possibly TRBD1 (6 bases). V shed 1 base and J shed 7 bases, with 11 bases lying between them. The CDR3 extends over 15 amino acids. The germline V gene has CDR1 SGHTA and CDR2 FQGNSA. The CDR3 DNA reads TGTGCCAGCAGCTTAGGTCAGGGACAAAATTCACCCCTCCACTTT. Residues: CASSLGQGQNSPLHF.

Only a few counts were recorded for this clonotype. This chain links TRBV9 with TRBJ1-1, with D possibly being TRBD1 (5 bases). The V and J ends lost 6 bases and 0 bases respectively, with 21 bases between them. CDR3 length equals 17 residues. From germline, CDR1 is SGDLS and CDR2 YYNGEE. The CDR3 sequence is CASKRGTLGGMNTEAFF. As DNA, the CDR3 is TGTGCCAGCAAAAGAGGGACCCTAGGAGGTATGAACACTGAAGCTTTCTTT.

As regards this clonotype: A clone one base away is much larger, so this may be a read error. V is TRBV7-9 and J is TRBJ2-5, with no clear D. The CDR3 has 15 amino acids. The germline V gene has CDR1 SEHNR and CDR2 FQNEAQ (reference sequence). V lost 1 base, J lost 5 bases, and 14 bases lay in between. CDR3 coding DNA: TGTGCCAGCAGCTTAGTGGTGTTGACCCGGGAGACCCAGTACTTC. Protein sequence: CASSLVVLTRETQYF.

This chain connects TRBV7-2 to TRBJ2-7; maybe TRBD2 (5 bases). CDR3 size: 14 residues. V lost 1 base and J lost 6, with 13 bases in between. CDR1 is SGHTA and CDR2 is FQGNSA in the germline V gene. DNA for the CDR3: TGTGCCAGCAGCTTAGTTGGGAGTCTAGGCGAGCAGTACTTC. Residues: CASSLVGSLGEQYF.

About this clonotype: With a much larger clone just one base away, this may be a read error. Likely a read error: the CDR3 ends without its conserved phenylalanine or tryptophan. V gene TRBV5-1 combines with J gene TRBJ1-1; D ambiguous. Germline V CDR1 and CDR2: SGHRS, YFSETQ. The CDR3 is 16 amino acids. V lost 2 bases to trimming and J lost 0 bases, with 14 bases between them. In nucleotides, the CDR3 is TGCGCCAGCAGCTTAAGCCTAAGTACCATGAACACTGAAGCTTTCTCT. Amino acids: CASSLSLSTMNTEAFS.

There are a few counts of this clonotype. The rearrangement joins TRBV9 to TRBJ2-5, with D tentatively TRBD1 or TRBD2 (5 bases each). The V gene's germline CDR1 is SGDLS and CDR2 YYNGEE. The CDR3 loop spans 15 amino acids. Trimming stripped 0 bases from V and 3 bases from J, with 12 bases between. The DNA for the CDR3 is TGTGCCAGCAGCGTAGCCGGGACGCAGGAAGAGACCCAGTACTTC. It codes for CASSVAGTQEETQYF.

This clonotype was counted many times. V usage is TRBV11-2 and J usage is TRBJ1-4; the D is unclear. This CDR3 contains 14 residues. V lost 3 bases and J 4 bases, leaving 9 bases between the germline ends. Germline V gene data show CDR1 as SGHAT and CDR2 as FQNNGV. The CDR3 loop reads CASSFLGSNEKLFF. CDR3 nucleotides: TGTGCCAGCAGCTTCCTGGGGAGTAATGAAAAACTGTTTTTT.

This clonotype was picked up many times. The chain uses TRBV12-3 or TRBV12-4 and TRBJ1-2; possible D gene TRBD1, 5 bases. The CDR3 spans 13 residues. Trimming took off 7 bases at V and 3 bases at J, with 12 bases between the two ends. CDR3 coding DNA: TGTGCCAGCAAAGAGCCGGGGGACTATGGCTACACCTTC. Amino acid sequence: CASKEPGDYGYTF.

V usage is TRBV11-1 and J usage is TRBJ1-6, with 12 bases that match TRBD1. CDR1 SGHAT and CDR2 FQDESV come from the germline V gene (reference sequence). The CDR3 loop spans 15 amino acids. J gave up 9 bases and V 5 bases, and 5 bases lay outside the gene matches. The CDR3 loop is CASSHWDRGPSPLHF. The CDR3 region has the DNA TGTGCCAGCAGCCACTGGGACAGGGGGCCTTCACCCCTCCACTTT.

At least ten counts were recorded for this clonotype. The J gene is TRBJ2-7, the V gene TRBV29-1; no clear D. Germline assignment: CDR1 SQVTM and CDR2 ANQGSEA. V gave up 3 bases and J gave up 0 bases, with 12 bases separating them. The CDR3 extends over 14 amino acids. The CDR3 DNA follows: TGCAGCGTTGATGTGGTCCCGAGCTCCTACGAGCAGTACTTC. Protein product: CSVDVVPSSYEQYF.

This clonotype was observed a few times. The chain employs TRBV4-1 and TRBJ2-5; TRBD1 matches at 9 bases. V trimming: 3 bases; J trimming: 2 bases; junction bases outside the gene matches: 7. Germline-derived CDR1 and CDR2 are MGHRA and YSYEKL. There are 16 residues in the CDR3. In nucleotides, the CDR3 is TGCGCCAGCAGCCAGGGGGGGACAGGGCGGCAAGAGACCCAGTACTTC. Its translation: CASSQGGTGRQETQYF.

The chain recombines TRBV15 with TRBJ1-4; maybe TRBD2 (6 bases). The J call could be wrong; TRBJ2-3 is a better fit for the DNA end. Germline V gives CDR1 LNHNV, CDR2 YYDKDF (reference sequence). The CDR3 has 14 residues. The DNA of the CDR3 is TGTGCCACCAGCAAGGACGGGGGAAGGGATACGCAGTATTTT. Translation: CATSKDGGRDTQYF.

The table lists this clonotype with many counts. The chain carries TRBV7-2 and TRBJ2-5, with D perhaps TRBD1 or TRBD2 (5 bases each). CDR3 length: 14 residues. V was pared by 2 bases and J by 2 bases, with 9 bases between. The germline V gene has CDR1 SGHTA and CDR2 FQGNSA. For the CDR3, the DNA is TGTGCCAGCAGCTTATCCTGGGGGCAAGAGACCCAGTACTTC. Translation gives CASSLSWGQETQYF.

This clonotype has just a few counts. The chain combines TRBV6-5 with TRBJ2-7; D unresolved. Germline V gene sequence: CDR1 MNHEY, CDR2 SVGAGI. The CDR3 sequence is 13 residues long. Trimming pared 6 bases from V and 0 bases from J, leaving 9 bases between. The CDR3 here is CASSQGISYEQYF. CDR3 coding DNA: TGTGCCAGCAGCCAAGGAATCTCCTACGAGCAGTACTTC.

The V call is TRBV19, the J call TRBJ1-5; the D gene is possibly TRBD1 (6 bases). This CDR3 contains 16 residues. Trimming took 6 bases from V and 4 from J, leaving 19 bases between them. Looked up from germline, CDR1 is LNHDA and CDR2 is SQIVND (reference sequence). The CDR3 reads CASSLLQGLGNQPQHF. Here the CDR3 DNA reads TGTGCCAGTAGCCTTCTACAGGGATTGGGAAATCAGCCCCAGCATTTT.

In this sample, this clonotype turned up a few times. CDR3 nucleotide sequence: TGCGCCAGCAGCTGGACTGGGACAGAAAATCAGCCCCAGCATTTT. It translates to CASSWTGTENQPQHF. V and J are TRBV5-1 and TRBJ1-5, with 7 nucleotides matching TRBD1. CDR3 length: 15 residues. CDR1 is SGHRS and CDR2 is YFSETQ in the germline V gene. V shed 3 bases and J 4 bases; nucleotides not matched to a gene: 7. The full variable domain, in which reference TRBV5-1 and TRBJ1-5 provide the parts outside the CDR3, is KAGVTQTPRYLIKTRGQQVTLSCSPISGHRSVSWYQQTPGQGLQFLFEYFSETQRNKGNFPGRFSGRQFSNSRSEMNVSTLELGDSALYLCASSWTGTENQPQHFGDGTRLSIL.

V and J are TRBV7-2 and TRBJ1-1; no reliable D call. Germline assignment: CDR1 SGHTA and CDR2 FQGNSA. V was clipped by 1 base and J by 3 bases, with 12 bases between them. This CDR3 has 15 amino acids. Here the CDR3 reads CASSLGEGWDTEAFF. The CDR3 region has the DNA TGTGCCAGCAGCTTAGGGGAAGGGTGGGACACTGAAGCTTTCTTT. The whole variable domain, filled in from reference TRBV7-2 and TRBJ1-1, reads GAGVSQSPSNKVTEKGKDVELRCDPISGHTALYWYRQSLGQGLEFLIYFQGNSAPDKSGLPSDRFSAERTGGSVSTLTIQRTQQEDSAVYLCASSLGEGWDTEAFFGQGTRLTVV.

The chain joins TRBV7-9 to TRBJ2-5; 10 bases match TRBD2. V lost 1 base to trimming and J lost 5 bases; unmatched junction nucleotides: 7. Per germline, CDR1 SEHNR and CDR2 FQNEAQ (reference sequence). The CDR3 runs 16 residues. CDR3 in DNA: TGTGCCAGCAGCTTAGGTTCTAGCGGGAGCGGGGAGACCCAGTACTTC. This gives the protein CASSLGSSGSGETQYF.

This clonotype turned up a few times. This chain links TRBV6-4 with TRBJ1-1; possible D gene TRBD1, 5 bases. The CDR3 covers 14 residues. V was shortened by 7 bases and J by 3 bases, with 15 bases between the two germline ends. Germline V gene sequence: CDR1 MRHNA, CDR2 SNTAGT. CDR3 sequence (DNA): TGTGCCAGCAATAAAGACAGACGGGACACTGAAGCTTTCTTT. Translation: CASNKDRRDTEAFF.

This clonotype has a count of ten or more. This chain uses TRBV7-8 with TRBJ1-1, with TRBD1 matching 12 bases. The V gene's germline CDR1 is SGHVS and CDR2 FQNEAQ. V lost 6 bases and J lost 6; bases outside the gene matches: 8. This CDR3 region has 15 residues. This CDR3 reads CASRHPGQGASEAFF. The CDR3 DNA reads TGTGCCAGCAGGCATCCGGGACAGGGGGCTTCTGAAGCTTTCTTT.

This clonotype was counted at least ten times. This chain links TRBV4-3 with TRBJ2-7, with 8 bases aligning to TRBD1. Germline V gene data show CDR1 as LGHNA and CDR2 as YSLEER. Losses at the gene ends were 0 bases for V and 3 bases for J; bases not matched to a gene: 4. This CDR3 has 15 residues. The CDR3 protein is CASSQDGTGGYEQYF. The CDR3 DNA is TGCGCCAGCAGCCAAGATGGTACAGGGGGCTACGAGCAGTACTTC.

Many counts were recorded for this clonotype. The CDR3 nucleotides are TGTGCCACGGGGAGGGACAGCTACGAGCAGTACTTC. Protein: CATGRDSYEQYF. The chain joins TRBV10-3 to TRBJ2-7; perhaps D is TRBD1 or TRBD2 (7 bases each). V was clipped by 10 bases and J by 3 bases, with 13 bases between them. This CDR3 is built from 12 residues. CDR1 is ENHRY, CDR2 SYGVKD, per germline.

On this clonotype itself: A read error may be the cause here, since a much bigger clone is one base away. CDR3 bases: TGTGCCAGCGGACCTAGCTCGACAGTAAACGAGCAGTACTTC. Translation: CASGPSSTVNEQYF. The chain links TRBV7-8 to TRBJ2-7; D possibly uses TRBD1 or TRBD2 (5 bases each). The germline gives CDR1 SGHVS, CDR2 FQNEAQ. CDR3 length: 14 amino acids. V was shortened by 8 bases and J by 5 bases, with 19 bases between the two germline ends.